The 9 T cell receptor beta chains given below trace back to one sample, sequenced in a study of blood T cells in healthy people across ages. Combining a sample-barcoded 5' primer with a J-beta primer mix, a second PCR ran for about 7 to 12 cycles. Each CDR3 protein is one row after TCRdb ran MiXCR on the 5' RACE reads. The sample lists roughly 1 million distinct CDR3 sequences, 20% to 25% occurring once. In addition, the sample was reused for a study of T cells of mothers and their children.

Sequenced input: blood. Receptors originate from a girl aged 2-10 years in good health.

The J gene is TRBJ2-7, the V gene TRBV29-1; D is uncertain. The CDR3 totals 11 residues. In germline, CDR1 is SQVTM, CDR2 ANQGSEA. With 4 bases removed from V and 3 bases from J, the gap between germline ends came to 7 bases. CDR3 coding DNA: TGCAGCGTTGGGACGTACTACGAGCAGTACTTC. This translates into CSVGTYYEQYF.

This chain links TRBV12-3 or TRBV12-4 with TRBJ2-7, with D perhaps given as TRBD1 or TRBD2 (5 bases each). Trimming removed 4 bases at V and 2 bases at J, with 18 bases between. The CDR3 extends over 16 amino acids. The CDR3 coding sequence is TGTGCCAGCAGTTCCACTGAGGGGATGAGAACCTACGAGCAGTACTTC. Amino acids: CASSSTEGMRTYEQYF.

In its sample, this clonotype was seen a few times. The chain links TRBV3-1 to TRBJ1-1, with D perhaps TRBD1 (5 bases). CDR1 is LGHDT and CDR2 is YNNKEL in the germline V gene (reference sequence). Trimming cost V 2 bases and J 6 bases, with 13 bases left between them. The length of the CDR3 is 14 residues. CDR3 DNA sequence: TGTGCCAGCAGCCAAAGTCCAGGGTTGGCTGAAGCTTTCTTT. This gives the protein CASSQSPGLAEAFF.

The gene calls are TRBV5-1 and TRBJ2-7, with TRBD2 matching 8 bases. The J call may be wrong; the DNA end is better matched by TRBJ2-1. Germline assignment: CDR1 SGHRS and CDR2 YFSETQ. This CDR3 is 16 amino acids long. The CDR3 here is CASSLDPGGAPNEQFF. The CDR3 DNA sequence: TGCGCCAGCAGCTTGGATCCGGGAGGGGCGCCCAATGAGCAGTTCTTC.

The gene calls are TRBV7-8 and TRBJ2-1, with TRBD1 matching over 7 bases. Germline V gene sequence: CDR1 SGHVS, CDR2 FQNEAQ. This CDR3 has 17 amino acids. V was clipped by 2 bases and J by 6 bases; unmatched bases: 13. The chain's CDR3 is CASSLTLRTGMGNEQFF. CDR3 sequence (DNA): TGTGCCAGCAGCTTAACATTACGGACAGGAATGGGCAATGAGCAGTTCTTC.

This clonotype was seen only a few times. Written as DNA, the CDR3 is TGTGCCAGCAGTTTACTTCCCTCGGCTAGCGGGGGCGTGCAGTTCTTC. Its translation is CASSLLPSASGGVQFF. The chain recombines TRBV28 with TRBJ2-1; 10 bases fit TRBD2. This CDR3 has 16 amino acids. Germline CDR1 and CDR2: MDHEN and SYDVKM. V shed 2 bases, J shed 12 bases, and the junction held 13 bases outside the gene matches.

The chain is built from TRBV3-1 and TRBJ1-1; D is perhaps TRBD1 (5 bases). The CDR3 totals 14 residues. Germline assignment: CDR1 LGHDT and CDR2 YNNKEL (reference sequence). V was trimmed by 1 base and J by 5 bases, leaving 11 bases between them. CDR3 sequence: CASSQGPAGTEAFF. For the CDR3, the DNA is TGTGCCAGCAGCCAAGGCCCAGCAGGGACTGAAGCTTTCTTT.

As for this clonotype: Because it lacks the conserved phenylalanine or tryptophan at the end, this CDR3 is likely a read error. This chain connects TRBV24-1 to TRBJ2-7; D is uncertain. The CDR3 is made up of 11 amino acids. Germline CDR1 and CDR2: KGHDR and SFDVKD. The CDR3 is CAASDYNEQYS. CDR3 coding DNA: TGTGCCGCCAGTGATTACAACGAGCAGTACTCC.

The rearrangement joins TRBV6-2 or TRBV6-3 to TRBJ2-3, with 8 bases fitting TRBD1. CDR3 length: 15 amino acids. Germline loops: CDR1 MNHEY, CDR2 SVGEGT. J gave up 7 bases and V 4 bases, and 10 bases lay outside the gene matches. CDR3: CASSSGTGPRNTQYF. The DNA for the CDR3 is TGTGCCAGCAGTTCCGGGACAGGCCCACGAAATACGCAGTATTTT.